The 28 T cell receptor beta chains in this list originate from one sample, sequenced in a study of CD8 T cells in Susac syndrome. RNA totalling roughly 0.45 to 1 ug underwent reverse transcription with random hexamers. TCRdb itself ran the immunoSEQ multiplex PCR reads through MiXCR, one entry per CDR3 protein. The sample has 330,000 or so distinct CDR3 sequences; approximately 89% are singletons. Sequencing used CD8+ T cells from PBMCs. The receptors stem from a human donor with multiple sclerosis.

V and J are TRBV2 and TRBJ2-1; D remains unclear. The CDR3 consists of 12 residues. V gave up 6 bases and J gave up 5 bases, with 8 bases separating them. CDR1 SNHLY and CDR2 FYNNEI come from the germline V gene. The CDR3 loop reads CASRLPNNEQFF. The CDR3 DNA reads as TGTGCCAGCAGACTACCTAACAATGAGCAGTTCTTC. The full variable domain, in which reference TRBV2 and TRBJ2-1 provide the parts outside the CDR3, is EPEVTQTPSHQVTQMGQEVILRCVPISNHLYFYWYRQILGQKVEFLVSFYNNEISEKSEIFDDQFSVERPDGSNFTLKIRSTKLEDSAMYFCASRLPNNEQFFGPGTRLTVL.

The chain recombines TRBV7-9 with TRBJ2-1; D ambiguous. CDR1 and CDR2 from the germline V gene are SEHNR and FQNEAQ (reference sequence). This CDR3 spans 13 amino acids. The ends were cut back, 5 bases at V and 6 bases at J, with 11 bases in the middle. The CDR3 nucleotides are TGTGCCAGCAGCCCAGAACCCTCCAATGAGCAGTTCTTC. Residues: CASSPEPSNEQFF.

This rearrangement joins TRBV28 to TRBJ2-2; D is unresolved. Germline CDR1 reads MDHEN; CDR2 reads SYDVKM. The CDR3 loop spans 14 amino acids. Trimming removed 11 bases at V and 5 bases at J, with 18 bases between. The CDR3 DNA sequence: TGTGCCGGCGCTCGACCTTGGGGTACCGGGGAGCTGTTTTTT. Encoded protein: CAGARPWGTGELFF.

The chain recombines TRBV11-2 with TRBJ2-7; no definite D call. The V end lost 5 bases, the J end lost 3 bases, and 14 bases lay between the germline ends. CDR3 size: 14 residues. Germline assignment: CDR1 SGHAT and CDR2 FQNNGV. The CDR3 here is CASSPSSAGYEQYF. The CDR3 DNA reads TGTGCCAGCAGCCCCTCCAGCGCCGGCTACGAGCAGTACTTC.

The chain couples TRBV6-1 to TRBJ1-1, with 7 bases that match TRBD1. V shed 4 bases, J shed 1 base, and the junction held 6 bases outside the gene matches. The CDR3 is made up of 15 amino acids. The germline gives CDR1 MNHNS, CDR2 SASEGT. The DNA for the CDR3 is TGTGCCAGCAGTGGCAAGGACAGGTGGAACACTGAAGCTTTCTTT. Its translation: CASSGKDRWNTEAFF.

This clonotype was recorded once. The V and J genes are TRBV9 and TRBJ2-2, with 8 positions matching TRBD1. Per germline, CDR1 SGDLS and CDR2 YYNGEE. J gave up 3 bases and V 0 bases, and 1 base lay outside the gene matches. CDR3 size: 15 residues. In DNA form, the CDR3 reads TGTGCCAGCAGCGTAGAGGGACAGGACACCGGGGAGCTGTTTTTT. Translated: CASSVEGQDTGELFF.

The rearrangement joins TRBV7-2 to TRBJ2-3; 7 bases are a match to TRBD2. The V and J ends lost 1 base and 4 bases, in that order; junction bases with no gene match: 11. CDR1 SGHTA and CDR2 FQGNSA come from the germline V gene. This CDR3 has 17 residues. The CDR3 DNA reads TGTGCCAGCAGCTTAGATTTTGGGAGGGGCCCCGCAGATACGCAGTATTTT. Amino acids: CASSLDFGRGPADTQYF.

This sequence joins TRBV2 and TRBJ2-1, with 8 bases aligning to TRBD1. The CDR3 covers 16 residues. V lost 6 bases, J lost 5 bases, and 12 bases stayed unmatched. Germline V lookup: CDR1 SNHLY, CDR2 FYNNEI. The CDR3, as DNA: TGTGCCAGCAGAAAGGGACAGGTCCAGGTGAACAATGAGCAGTTCTTC. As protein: CASRKGQVQVNNEQFF.

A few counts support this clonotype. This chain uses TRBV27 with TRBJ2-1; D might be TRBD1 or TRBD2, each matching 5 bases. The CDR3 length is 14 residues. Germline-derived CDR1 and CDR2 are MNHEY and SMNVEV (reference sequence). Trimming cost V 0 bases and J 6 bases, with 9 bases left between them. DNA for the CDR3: TGTGCCAGCAGTTTATCTCGTGGGGGCAATGAGCAGTTCTTC. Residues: CASSLSRGGNEQFF.

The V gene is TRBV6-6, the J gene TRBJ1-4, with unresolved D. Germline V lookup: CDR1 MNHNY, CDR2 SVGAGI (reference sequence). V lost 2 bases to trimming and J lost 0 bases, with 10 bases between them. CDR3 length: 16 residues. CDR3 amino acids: CASSYRAVATNEKLFF. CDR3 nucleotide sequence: TGTGCCAGCAGTTACCGGGCAGTTGCAACTAATGAAAAACTGTTTTTT.

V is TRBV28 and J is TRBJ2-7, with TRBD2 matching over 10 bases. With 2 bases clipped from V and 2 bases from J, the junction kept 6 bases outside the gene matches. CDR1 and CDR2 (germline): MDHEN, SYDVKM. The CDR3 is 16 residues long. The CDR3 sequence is CASSLLAGVPPYEQYF. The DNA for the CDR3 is TGTGCCAGCAGTTTACTAGCGGGGGTTCCACCCTACGAGCAGTACTTC.

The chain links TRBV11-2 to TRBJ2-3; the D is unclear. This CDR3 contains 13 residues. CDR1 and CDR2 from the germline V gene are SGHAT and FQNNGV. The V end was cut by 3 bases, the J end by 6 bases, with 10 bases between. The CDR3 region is CASSFQGPDTQYF. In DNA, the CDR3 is TGTGCCAGCAGCTTTCAAGGTCCCGATACGCAGTATTTT.

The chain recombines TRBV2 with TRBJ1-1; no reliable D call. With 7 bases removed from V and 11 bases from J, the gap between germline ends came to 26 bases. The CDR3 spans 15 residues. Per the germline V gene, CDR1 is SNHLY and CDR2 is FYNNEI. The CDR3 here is CASIWYRRSREVAFF. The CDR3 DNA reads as TGTGCCAGCATATGGTACAGAAGATCCCGAGAGGTGGCTTTCTTT.

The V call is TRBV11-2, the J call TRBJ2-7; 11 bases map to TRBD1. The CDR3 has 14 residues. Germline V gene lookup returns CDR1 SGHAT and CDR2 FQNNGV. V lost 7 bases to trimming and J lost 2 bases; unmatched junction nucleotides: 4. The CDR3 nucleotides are TGTGCCAGCACCTCGGACAGGGGGCCCTACGAGCAGTACTTC. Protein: CASTSDRGPYEQYF.

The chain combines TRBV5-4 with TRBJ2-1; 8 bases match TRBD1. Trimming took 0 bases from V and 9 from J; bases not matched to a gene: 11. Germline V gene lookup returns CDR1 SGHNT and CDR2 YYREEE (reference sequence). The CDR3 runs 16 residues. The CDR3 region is CASSLETGETKGEQFF. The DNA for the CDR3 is TGTGCCAGCAGCTTGGAGACAGGGGAGACAAAGGGTGAGCAGTTCTTC. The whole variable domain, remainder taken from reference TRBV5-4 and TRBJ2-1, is ETGVTQSPTHLIKTRGQQVTLRCSSQSGHNTVSWYQQALGQGPQFIFQYYREEENGRGNFPPRFSGLQFPNYSSELNVNALELDDSALYLCASSLETGETKGEQFFGPGTRLTVL.

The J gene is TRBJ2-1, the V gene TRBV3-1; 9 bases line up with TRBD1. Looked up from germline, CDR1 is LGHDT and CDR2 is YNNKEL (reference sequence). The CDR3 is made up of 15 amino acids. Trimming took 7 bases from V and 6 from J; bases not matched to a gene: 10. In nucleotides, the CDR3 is TGTGCCAGCATTGATACCGGGACAGGGTTCAATGAGCAGTTCTTC. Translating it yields CASIDTGTGFNEQFF.

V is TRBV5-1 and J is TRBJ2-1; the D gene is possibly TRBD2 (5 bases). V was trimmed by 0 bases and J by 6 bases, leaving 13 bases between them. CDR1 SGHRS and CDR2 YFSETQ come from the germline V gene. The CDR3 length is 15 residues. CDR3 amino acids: CASSLVWGVVNEQFF. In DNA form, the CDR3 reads TGCGCCAGCAGCTTGGTCTGGGGAGTAGTCAATGAGCAGTTCTTC.

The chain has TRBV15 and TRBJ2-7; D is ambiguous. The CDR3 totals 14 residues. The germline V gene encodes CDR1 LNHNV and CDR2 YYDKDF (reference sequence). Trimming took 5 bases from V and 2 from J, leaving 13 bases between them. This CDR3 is CATSSAGSTYEQYF. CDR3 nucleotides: TGTGCCACCAGCTCGGCAGGATCCACCTACGAGCAGTACTTC. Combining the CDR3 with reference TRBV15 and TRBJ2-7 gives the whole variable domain DAMVIQNPRYQVTQFGKPVTLSCSQTLNHNVMYWYQQKSSQAPKLLFHYYDKDFNNEADTPDNFQSRRPNTSFCFLDIRSPGLGDTAMYLCATSSAGSTYEQYFGPGTRLTVT.

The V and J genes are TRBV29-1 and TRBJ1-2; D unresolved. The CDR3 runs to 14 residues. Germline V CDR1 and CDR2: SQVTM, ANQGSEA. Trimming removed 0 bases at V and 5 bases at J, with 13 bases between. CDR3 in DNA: TGCAGCGTTGAAGACCGCGCGGTGGGGTATGGCTACACCTTC. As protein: CSVEDRAVGYGYTF.

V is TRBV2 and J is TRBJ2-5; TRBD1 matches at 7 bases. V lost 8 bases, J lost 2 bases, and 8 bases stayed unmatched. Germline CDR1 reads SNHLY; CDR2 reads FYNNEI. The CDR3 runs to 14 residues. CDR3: CASRQGVGQETQYF. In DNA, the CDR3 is TGTGCCAGCCGGCAGGGGGTGGGTCAAGAGACCCAGTACTTC.

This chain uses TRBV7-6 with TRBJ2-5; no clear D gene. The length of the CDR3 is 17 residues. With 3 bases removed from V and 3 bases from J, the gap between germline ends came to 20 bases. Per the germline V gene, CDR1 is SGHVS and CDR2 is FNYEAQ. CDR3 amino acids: CASSFVAGVDFKETQYF. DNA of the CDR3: TGTGCCAGCAGCTTTGTCGCTGGGGTGGATTTTAAAGAGACCCAGTACTTC. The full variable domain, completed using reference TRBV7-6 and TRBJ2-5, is GAGVSQSPRYKVTKRGQDVALRCDPISGHVSLYWYRQALGQGPEFLTYFNYEAQQDKSGLPNDRFSAERPEGSISTLTIQRTEQRDSAMYRCASSFVAGVDFKETQYFGPGTRLLVL.

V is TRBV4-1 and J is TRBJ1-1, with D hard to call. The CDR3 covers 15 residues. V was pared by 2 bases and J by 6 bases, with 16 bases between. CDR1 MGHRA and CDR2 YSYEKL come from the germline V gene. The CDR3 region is CASSQSERSTPEAFF. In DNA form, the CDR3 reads TGCGCCAGCAGCCAAAGCGAGCGGTCGACTCCTGAAGCTTTCTTT.

CDR3 protein: CASSPERRGNEQFF. CDR3 bases: TGTGCCAGCAGCCCCGAGCGGAGGGGCAATGAGCAGTTCTTC. The chain is built from TRBV11-2 and TRBJ2-1, with a possible D match to TRBD2 (6 bases). Germline V gene sequence: CDR1 SGHAT, CDR2 FQNNGV. V lost 5 bases to trimming and J lost 6 bases, with 14 bases between them. This CDR3 is built from 14 residues. Looking up the rest from reference TRBV11-2 and TRBJ2-1 gives the full variable domain: EAGVAQSPRYKIIEKRQSVAFWCNPISGHATLYWYQQILGQGPKLLIQFQNNGVVDDSQLPKDRFSAERLKGVDSTLKIQPAKLEDSAVYLCASSPERRGNEQFFGPGTRLTVL.

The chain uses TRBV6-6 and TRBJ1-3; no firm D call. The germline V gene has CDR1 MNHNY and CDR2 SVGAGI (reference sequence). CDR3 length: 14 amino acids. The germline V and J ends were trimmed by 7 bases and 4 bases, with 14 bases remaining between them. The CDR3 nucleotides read TGTGCCAGCATTAGGACGACGAGCGGAAACACCATATATTTT. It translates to CASIRTTSGNTIYF.

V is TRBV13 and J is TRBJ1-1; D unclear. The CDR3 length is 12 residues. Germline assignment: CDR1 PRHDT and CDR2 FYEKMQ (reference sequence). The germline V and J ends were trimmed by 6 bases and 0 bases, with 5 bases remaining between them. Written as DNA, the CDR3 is TGTGCCAGCAGTGCGTTGAACACTGAAGCTTTCTTT. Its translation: CASSALNTEAFF.

The CDR3 DNA reads TGTGCCAGCAGCTCAACCTCGGACAGATTCAATCAGCCCCAGCATTTT. Residues: CASSSTSDRFNQPQHF. This rearrangement joins TRBV7-9 to TRBJ1-5, with TRBD1 as a possible D gene (6 bases). With 4 bases removed from V and 3 bases from J, the gap between germline ends came to 16 bases. CDR3 length: 16 residues. Per the germline V gene, CDR1 is SEHNR and CDR2 is FQNEAQ (reference sequence).

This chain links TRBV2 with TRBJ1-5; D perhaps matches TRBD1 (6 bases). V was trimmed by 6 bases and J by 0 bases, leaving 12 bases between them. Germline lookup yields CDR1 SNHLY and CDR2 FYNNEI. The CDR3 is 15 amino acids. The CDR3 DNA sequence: TGTGCCAGCAGGGCAGGACAGATTAGCAATCAGCCCCAGCATTTT. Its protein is CASRAGQISNQPQHF.

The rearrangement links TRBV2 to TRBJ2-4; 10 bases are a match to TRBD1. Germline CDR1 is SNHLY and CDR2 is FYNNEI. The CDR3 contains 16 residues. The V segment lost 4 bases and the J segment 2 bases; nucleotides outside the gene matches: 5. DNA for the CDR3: TGTGCCAGCAGTGGGGGGACAGGGGACTCCAAAAACATTCAGTACTTC. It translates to CASSGGTGDSKNIQYF.